This TCR beta chain was recovered during a study of T cells expressing NK-cell markers. Study results and limitations: The study found dominant NKG2C+ clonotypes at roughly 1.0-8% of CD8+ T cells in about six donors.

TCRdb re-analyzed the 5' RACE reads; it lists each CDR3 protein once, without DNA. The sample's table shows more than 250,000 distinct CDR3 sequences. The germline CDR1 and CDR2 sequences are DFQATT and SNEGSKA (reference sequence). The CDR3 is 14 residues long. To note about this clonotype: What it binds is not known.

The chain recombines TRBV20-1 with TRBJ1-1; the D call from TCRdb, TRBD1, cannot be confirmed without DNA. The sequenced sample consisted of blood T cells: a sorted CD56 or NKG2C T cell subset, CD4+ or CD8+ T cells, or bulk PBMC T cells (not recorded which). The sequence was collected from a man aged 18 to 29 in good health. CDR3 residues: CSGQRGGTDTEAFF.